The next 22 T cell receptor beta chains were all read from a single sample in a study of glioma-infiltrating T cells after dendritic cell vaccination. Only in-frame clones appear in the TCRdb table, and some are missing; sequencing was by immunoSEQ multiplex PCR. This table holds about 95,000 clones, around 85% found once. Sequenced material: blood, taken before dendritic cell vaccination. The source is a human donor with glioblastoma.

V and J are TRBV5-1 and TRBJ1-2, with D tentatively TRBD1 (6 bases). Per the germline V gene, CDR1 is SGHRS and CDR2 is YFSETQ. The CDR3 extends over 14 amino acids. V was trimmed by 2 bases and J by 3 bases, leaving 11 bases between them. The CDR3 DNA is TGCGCCAGCAGCTTACGAGGGGGTGACTATGGCTACACCTTC. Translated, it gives CASSLRGGDYGYTF.

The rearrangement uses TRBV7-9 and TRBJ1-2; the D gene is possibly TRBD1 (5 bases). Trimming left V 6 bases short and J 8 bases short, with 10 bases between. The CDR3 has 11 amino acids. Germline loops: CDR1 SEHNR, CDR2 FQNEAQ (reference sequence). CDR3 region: CASSRQIGYTF. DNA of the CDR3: TGTGCCAGCAGTCGACAGATCGGCTACACCTTC.

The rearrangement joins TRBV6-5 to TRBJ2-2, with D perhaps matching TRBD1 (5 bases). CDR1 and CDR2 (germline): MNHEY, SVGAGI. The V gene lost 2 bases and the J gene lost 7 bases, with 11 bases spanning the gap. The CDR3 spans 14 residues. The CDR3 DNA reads TGTGCCAGCAGTTACGGGGCAGGGAACGGGGAGCTGTTTTTT. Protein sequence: CASSYGAGNGELFF.

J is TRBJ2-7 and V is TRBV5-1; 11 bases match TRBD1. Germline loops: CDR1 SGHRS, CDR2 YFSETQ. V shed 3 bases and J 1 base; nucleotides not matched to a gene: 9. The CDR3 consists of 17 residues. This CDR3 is CASSSTPGTGGSYEQYF. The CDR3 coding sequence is TGCGCCAGCAGCTCGACACCCGGGACAGGGGGTTCCTACGAGCAGTACTTC.

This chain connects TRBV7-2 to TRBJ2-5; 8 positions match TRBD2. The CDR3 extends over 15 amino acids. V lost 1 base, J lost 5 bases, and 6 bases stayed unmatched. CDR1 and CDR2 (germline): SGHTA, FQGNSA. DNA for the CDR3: TGTGCCAGCAGCTTAGAAGCGGGAGACAGCGAGACCCAGTACTTC. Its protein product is CASSLEAGDSETQYF.

CDR3 in amino acids: CASSLWQGDAKNIQYF. The CDR3 DNA sequence: TGCGCCAGCAGCTTGTGGCAGGGGGATGCCAAAAACATTCAGTACTTC. V and J are TRBV5-1 and TRBJ2-4, with 7 bases that match TRBD1. CDR1 is SGHRS, CDR2 YFSETQ, per germline. There are 16 residues in the CDR3. V was clipped by 1 base and J by 1 base; unmatched bases: 5.

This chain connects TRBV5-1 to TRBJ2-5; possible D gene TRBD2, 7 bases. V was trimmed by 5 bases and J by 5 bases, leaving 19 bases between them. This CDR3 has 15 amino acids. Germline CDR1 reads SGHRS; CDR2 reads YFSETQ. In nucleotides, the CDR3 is TGCGCCAGCAGACCCTGGGGAGGGGGAACCGAGACCCAGTACTTC. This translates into CASRPWGGGTETQYF. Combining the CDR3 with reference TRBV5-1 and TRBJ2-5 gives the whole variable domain KAGVTQTPRYLIKTRGQQVTLSCSPISGHRSVSWYQQTPGQGLQFLFEYFSETQRNKGNFPGRFSGRQFSNSRSEMNVSTLELGDSALYLCASRPWGGGTETQYFGPGTRLLVL.

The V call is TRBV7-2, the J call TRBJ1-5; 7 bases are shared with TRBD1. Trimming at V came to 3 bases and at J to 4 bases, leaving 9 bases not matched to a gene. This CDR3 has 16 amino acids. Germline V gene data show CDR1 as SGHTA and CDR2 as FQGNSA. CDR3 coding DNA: TGTGCCAGCAGCTTGGCAGGGGGGATGTTAAATCAGCCCCAGCATTTT. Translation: CASSLAGGMLNQPQHF.

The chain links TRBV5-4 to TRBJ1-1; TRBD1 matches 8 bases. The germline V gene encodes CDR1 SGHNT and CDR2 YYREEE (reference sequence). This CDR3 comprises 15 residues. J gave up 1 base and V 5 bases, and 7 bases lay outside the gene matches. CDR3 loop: CASRKGGQANTEAFF. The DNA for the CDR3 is TGTGCCAGCAGGAAAGGGGGACAGGCGAACACTGAAGCTTTCTTT.

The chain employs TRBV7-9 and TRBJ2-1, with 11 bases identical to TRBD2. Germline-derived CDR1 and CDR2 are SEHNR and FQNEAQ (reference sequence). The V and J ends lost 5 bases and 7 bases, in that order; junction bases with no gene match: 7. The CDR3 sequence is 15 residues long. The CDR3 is CASSHTSGSANEQFF. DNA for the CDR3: TGTGCCAGCAGCCATACTAGCGGGAGCGCGAATGAGCAGTTCTTC. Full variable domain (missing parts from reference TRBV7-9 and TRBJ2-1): DTGVSQNPRHKITKRGQNVTFRCDPISEHNRLYWYRQTLGQGPEFLTYFQNEAQLEKSRLLSDRFSAERPKGSFSTLEIQRTEQGDSAMYLCASSHTSGSANEQFFGPGTRLTVL.

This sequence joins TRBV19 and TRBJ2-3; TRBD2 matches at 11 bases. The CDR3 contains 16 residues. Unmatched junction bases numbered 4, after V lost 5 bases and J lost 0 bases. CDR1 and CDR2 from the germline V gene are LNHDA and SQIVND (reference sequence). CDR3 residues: CASSRTSGRSTDTQYF. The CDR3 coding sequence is TGTGCCAGTAGTCGGACTAGCGGGCGTAGCACAGATACGCAGTATTTT.

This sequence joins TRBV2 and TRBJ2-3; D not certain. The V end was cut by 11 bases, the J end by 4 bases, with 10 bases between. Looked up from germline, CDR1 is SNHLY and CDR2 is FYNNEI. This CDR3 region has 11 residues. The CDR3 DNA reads TGTGCCGTCGGTCGGGCAGATACGCAGTATTTT. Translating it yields CAVGRADTQYF. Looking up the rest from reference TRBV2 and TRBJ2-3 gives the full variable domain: EPEVTQTPSHQVTQMGQEVILRCVPISNHLYFYWYRQILGQKVEFLVSFYNNEISEKSEIFDDQFSVERPDGSNFTLKIRSTKLEDSAMYFCAVGRADTQYFGPGTRLTVL.

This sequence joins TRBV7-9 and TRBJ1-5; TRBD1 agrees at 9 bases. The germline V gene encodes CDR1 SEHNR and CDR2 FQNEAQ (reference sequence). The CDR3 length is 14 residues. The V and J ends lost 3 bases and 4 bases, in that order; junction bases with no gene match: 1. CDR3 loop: CASSLGTGNQPQHF. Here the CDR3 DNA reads TGTGCCAGCAGCTTGGGGACAGGGAATCAGCCCCAGCATTTT. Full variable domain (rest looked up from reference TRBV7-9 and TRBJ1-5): DTGVSQNPRHKITKRGQNVTFRCDPISEHNRLYWYRQTLGQGPEFLTYFQNEAQLEKSRLLSDRFSAERPKGSFSTLEIQRTEQGDSAMYLCASSLGTGNQPQHFGDGTRLSIL.

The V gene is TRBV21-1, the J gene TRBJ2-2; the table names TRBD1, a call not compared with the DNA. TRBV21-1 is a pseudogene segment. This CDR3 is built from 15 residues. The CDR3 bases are TGTGCCAGCAGCACCCGGGACAGAAACACCGGGGAGCTGTTTTTT. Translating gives CASSTRDRNTGELFF.

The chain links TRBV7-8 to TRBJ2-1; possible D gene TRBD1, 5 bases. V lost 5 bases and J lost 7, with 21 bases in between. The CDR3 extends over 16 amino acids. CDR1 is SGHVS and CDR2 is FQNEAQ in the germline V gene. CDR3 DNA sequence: TGTGCCAGCAGCATTAATCTAGGGGTAGGGCGAAATGAGCAGTTCTTC. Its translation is CASSINLGVGRNEQFF.

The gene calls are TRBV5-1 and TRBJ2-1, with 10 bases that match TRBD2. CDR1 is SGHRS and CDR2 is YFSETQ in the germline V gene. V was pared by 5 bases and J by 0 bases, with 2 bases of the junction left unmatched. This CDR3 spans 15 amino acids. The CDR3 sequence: CASRGLAASYNEQFF. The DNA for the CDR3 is TGCGCCAGCAGAGGACTAGCGGCCTCCTACAATGAGCAGTTCTTC.

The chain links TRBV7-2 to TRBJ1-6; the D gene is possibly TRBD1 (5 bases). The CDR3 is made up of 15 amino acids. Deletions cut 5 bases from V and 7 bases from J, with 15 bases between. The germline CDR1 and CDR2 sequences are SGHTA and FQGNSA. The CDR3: CASSPQWGGNSPLHF. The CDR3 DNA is TGTGCCAGCAGCCCCCAGTGGGGGGGGAATTCACCCCTCCACTTT.

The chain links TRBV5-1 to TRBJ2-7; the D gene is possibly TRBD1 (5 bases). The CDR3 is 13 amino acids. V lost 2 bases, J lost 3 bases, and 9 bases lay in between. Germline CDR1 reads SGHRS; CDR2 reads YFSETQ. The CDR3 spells CASSFQGNYEQYF. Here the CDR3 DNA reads TGCGCCAGCAGCTTCCAGGGTAACTACGAGCAGTACTTC.

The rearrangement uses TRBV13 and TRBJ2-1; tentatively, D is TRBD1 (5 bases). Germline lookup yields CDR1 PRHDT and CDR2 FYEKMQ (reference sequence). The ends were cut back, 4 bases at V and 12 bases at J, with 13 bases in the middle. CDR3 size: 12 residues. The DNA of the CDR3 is TGTGCCAGCAGCTATGATACAGGTCGGCAGTTCTTC. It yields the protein CASSYDTGRQFF.

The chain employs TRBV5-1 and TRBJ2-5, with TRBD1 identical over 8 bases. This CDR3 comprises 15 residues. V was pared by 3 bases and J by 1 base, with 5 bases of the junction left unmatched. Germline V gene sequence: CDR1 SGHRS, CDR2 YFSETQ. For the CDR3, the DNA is TGCGCCAGCAGCTCCCGGGGGACAGGCCAAGAGACCCAGTACTTC. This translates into CASSSRGTGQETQYF.

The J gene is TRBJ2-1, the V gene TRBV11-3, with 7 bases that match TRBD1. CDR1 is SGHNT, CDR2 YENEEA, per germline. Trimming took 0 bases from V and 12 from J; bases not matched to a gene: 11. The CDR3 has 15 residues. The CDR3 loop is CASSLDRTGEGVQFF. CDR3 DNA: TGTGCCAGCAGCTTAGATCGGACAGGCGAGGGGGTGCAGTTCTTC. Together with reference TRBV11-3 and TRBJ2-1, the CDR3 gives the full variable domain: EAGVVQSPRYKIIEKKQPVAFWCNPISGHNTLYWYLQNLGQGPELLIRYENEEAVDDSQLPKDRFSAERLKGVDSTLKIQPAELGDSAVYLCASSLDRTGEGVQFFGPGTRLTVL.

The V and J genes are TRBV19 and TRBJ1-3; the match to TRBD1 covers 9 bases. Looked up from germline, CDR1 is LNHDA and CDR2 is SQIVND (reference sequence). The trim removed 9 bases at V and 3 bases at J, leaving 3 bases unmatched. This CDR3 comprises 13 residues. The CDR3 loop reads CASAGQGGNTIYF. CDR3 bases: TGTGCCAGCGCGGGACAGGGTGGAAACACCATATATTTT. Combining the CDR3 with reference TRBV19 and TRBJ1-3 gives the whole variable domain DGGITQSPKYLFRKEGQNVTLSCEQNLNHDAMYWYRQDPGQGLRLIYYSQIVNDFQKGDIAEGYSVSREKKESFPLTVTSAQKNPTAFYLCASAGQGGNTIYFGEGSWLTVV.